This T cell receptor (beta chain) was observed in a study of shared clonotypes between healthy human individuals. General study results and limits: Approximately 4.9% of naive CD4 clonotypes were shared across several donors.

Remarks on this clone: Its antigen is not known.

Naive CD8 cells lacked CD45RO and underwent positive selection for CCR7, leaving out terminally differentiated effector memory CD45RA+ cells. Deep was the level used in running the assay. Researchers divided each subset's genomic DNA evenly across several immunoSEQ plates. Method: immunoSEQ multiplex PCR; TCRdb's copy keeps in-frame clones and lacks some. The sample consists of 2 million to 2.5 million clones, just under 95% of them appearing once. CDR1 SGHDT and CDR2 YYEEEE come from the germline V gene. The CDR3 runs to 12 residues. The sequencing input was naive CD8+ T cells sorted from blood. This TCR derives from a man aged 18 to 29 in good health. The rearrangement joins TRBV5-6 to TRBJ2-5; D gene ambiguous. Near its end, the DNA agrees better with TRBJ2-7, so the J call may be wrong. The CDR3 coding sequence is TGTGCCAGCAGCTTTTCTCTAGGCGAGCAGTACTTC. Translation: CASSFSLGEQYF.